This T cell receptor (beta chain) comes out of a study of shared clonotypes between healthy human individuals. Study-wide results and limits: Tissues were not sampled, only blood, and their repertoires likely differ. Memory subsets generally showed lower estimated richness than naive subsets. Non-shared clonotypes had lower generation probabilities than those shared by all four donors.

Comment on this clone: The antigen remains unidentified.

Profiled with immunoSEQ multiplex PCR; TCRdb holds only in-frame clones, not every one. The sample has 2.3 million or so clones, approximately 95% seen once; the top ten hold 0.39%. From CD4+ cells came CD45RA+ naive and CD45RA-negative memory subsets. Looked up from germline, CDR1 is MDHEN and CDR2 is SYDVKM. Trimming shortened V by 8 bases and J by 7 bases, and 12 bases separated the two germline ends. The CDR3 loop spans 12 amino acids. The sequenced sample was naive CD4+ T cells from PBMCs. Specified subset: CD45RA+ positively selected. This clonotype was sampled from a man in his late teens or twenties in good health. Some clones in this sample may be carry-over from other donors' samples. V is TRBV28 and J is TRBJ2-1; D not certain. Here the CDR3 DNA reads TGTGCCAGCCTTCGCCTCGCTAATGAGCAGTTCTTC. Protein product: CASLRLANEQFF.